The 21 T cell receptor beta chains below were found in one sample sequenced in a study of blood T cell repertoires in COVID-19. The protocol was immunoSEQ multiplex PCR, while the TCRdb copy is restricted to in-frame clones and leaves out a portion. The sample has 25,000 or so clones, around 90% seen once; the top ten hold around 11%. Material: peripheral blood. The receptors derive from a man between 65 and 85 years old with acute or convalescent COVID-19.

In its sample, this clone ranks as medium-sized. The chain has TRBV28 and TRBJ2-1; 10 bases map to TRBD2. The CDR3 runs to 17 residues. Losses at the gene ends were 3 bases for V and 4 bases for J; bases not matched to a gene: 9. Germline values: CDR1 MDHEN, CDR2 SYDVKM. The CDR3 DNA sequence: TGTGCCAGCAGTTTTCCTAGCGGGAGTTTATCGTACAATGAGCAGTTCTTC. This sequence encodes CASSFPSGSLSYNEQFF.

J is TRBJ2-7 and V is TRBV5-1; maybe TRBD2 (6 bases). Looked up from germline, CDR1 is SGHRS and CDR2 is YFSETQ. CDR3 length: 13 amino acids. The germline V and J ends were trimmed by 4 bases and 3 bases, with 11 bases remaining between them. CDR3 region: CASSGDSGYEQYF. In nucleotides, the CDR3 is TGCGCCAGCAGCGGGGACTCGGGCTACGAGCAGTACTTC.

By sample share, this clone is medium-sized. The chain uses TRBV5-4 and TRBJ2-1, with D possibly matching TRBD2 (7 bases). The CDR3 totals 19 residues. V lost 4 bases, J lost 0 bases, and 23 bases lay in between. The germline gives CDR1 SGHNT, CDR2 YYREEE (reference sequence). CDR3 protein: CASSHTPGGPSSSYNEQFF. CDR3 in DNA: TGTGCCAGCAGCCACACGCCCGGGGGGCCGTCGAGCTCCTACAATGAGCAGTTCTTC.

This clone was observed a handful of times. The chain carries TRBV3-1 (or the pseudogene TRBV3-2) and TRBJ2-2, with 8 bases fitting TRBD2. V shed 4 bases, J shed 9 bases, and the junction held 13 bases outside the gene matches. This CDR3 region has 16 residues. Germline-derived CDR1 and CDR2 are LGHDT and YNNKEL (reference sequence). The CDR3 nucleotides are TGTGCCAGCAGCCCCTCTGGAGTAGCGGGGAAGAGGGAGCTGTTTTTT. It translates to CASSPSGVAGKRELFF.

The rearrangement links TRBV13 to TRBJ2-5; maybe TRBD2 (5 bases). Germline assignment: CDR1 PRHDT and CDR2 FYEKMQ (reference sequence). This CDR3 contains 12 residues. The V gene lost 3 bases and the J gene lost 4 bases, with 6 bases spanning the gap. The CDR3 reads CASSFGGETQYF. The CDR3 nucleotides read TGTGCCAGCAGCTTTGGAGGAGAGACCCAGTACTTC.

The V and J genes are TRBV2 and TRBJ1-5; D possibly corresponds to TRBD1 (6 bases). Germline CDR1 and CDR2: SNHLY and FYNNEI. V was pared by 6 bases and J by 3 bases, with 9 bases between. The CDR3 is 13 residues long. Written as DNA, the CDR3 is TGTGCCAGCAGAGGACAGTACAATCAGCCCCAGCATTTT. This encodes CASRGQYNQPQHF.

J is TRBJ2-5 and V is TRBV19, with TRBD1 matching over 8 bases. The CDR3 length is 14 residues. From germline, CDR1 is LNHDA and CDR2 SQIVND (reference sequence). V trimming: 4 bases; J trimming: 7 bases; junction bases outside the gene matches: 8. CDR3 residues: CASSTNRGAGTQYF. The CDR3 nucleotides read TGTGCCAGTAGTACCAACAGGGGGGCGGGGACCCAGTACTTC. Combining the CDR3 with reference TRBV19 and TRBJ2-5 gives the whole variable domain DGGITQSPKYLFRKEGQNVTLSCEQNLNHDAMYWYRQDPGQGLRLIYYSQIVNDFQKGDIAEGYSVSREKKESFPLTVTSAQKNPTAFYLCASSTNRGAGTQYFGPGTRLLVL.

This clone was observed a handful of times. The chain uses TRBV7-3 and TRBJ2-1; 10 bases map to TRBD1. CDR1 SGHTA and CDR2 FQGTGA come from the germline V gene. CDR3 length: 15 residues. Losses at the gene ends were 1 base for V and 7 bases for J; bases not matched to a gene: 4. The DNA of the CDR3 is TGTGCCAGCAGCTTAATGGGACAGGGGATAAATGAGCAGTTCTTC. Translating gives CASSLMGQGINEQFF.

The chain uses TRBV5-1 and TRBJ1-3, with unresolved D. V lost 1 base, J lost 0 bases, and 11 bases lay in between. Germline CDR1 SGHRS, CDR2 YFSETQ. CDR3 length: 16 amino acids. This chain's CDR3 is CASSLTTGNSGNTIYF. Here the CDR3 DNA reads TGCGCCAGCAGCTTGACCACCGGGAACTCTGGAAACACCATATATTTT.

The J gene is TRBJ1-2, the V gene TRBV7-2; TRBD1 might be the D (6 bases). V was pared by 5 bases and J by 0 bases, with 13 bases between. Germline V gene lookup returns CDR1 SGHTA and CDR2 FQGNSA. CDR3 length equals 15 residues. As DNA, the CDR3 is TGTGCCAGCAGCCTCGGACAGACAGCTAACTATGGCTACACCTTC. Its translation: CASSLGQTANYGYTF.

The chain links TRBV5-1 to TRBJ1-6, with a weak D call TRBD1 (5 bases). Germline V CDR1 and CDR2: SGHRS, YFSETQ. Deletions cut 2 bases from V and 7 bases from J, with 10 bases between. This CDR3 spans 14 amino acids. The CDR3 DNA follows: TGCGCCAGCAGCTTCGGGGGAGGAAATTCACCCCTCCACTTT. It specifies CASSFGGGNSPLHF. The full variable domain, with the rest looked up from reference TRBV5-1 and TRBJ1-6, is KAGVTQTPRYLIKTRGQQVTLSCSPISGHRSVSWYQQTPGQGLQFLFEYFSETQRNKGNFPGRFSGRQFSNSRSEMNVSTLELGDSALYLCASSFGGGNSPLHFGNGTRLTVT.

V is TRBV7-3 and J is TRBJ1-2; 8 positions match TRBD1. The germline V gene has CDR1 SGHTA and CDR2 FQGTGA. The CDR3 extends over 16 amino acids. J gave up 5 bases and V 5 bases, and 13 bases lay outside the gene matches. The CDR3 DNA is TGTGCCAGCAGCCAAGGGTGGGGACAGGCACCTTATGGCTACACCTTC. Its protein product is CASSQGWGQAPYGYTF.

In this sample, this clone turned up once. CDR3 in amino acids: CASSLDREYEAFF. The DNA of the CDR3 is TGCGCCAGCAGCTTGGACAGGGAGTACGAAGCTTTCTTT. The V call is TRBV5-1, the J call TRBJ1-1; the D gene is possibly TRBD1 (6 bases). The CDR3 is 13 residues long. V lost 0 bases to trimming and J lost 8 bases, with 11 bases between them. Looked up from germline, CDR1 is SGHRS and CDR2 is YFSETQ.

Written as DNA, the CDR3 is TGTGCCACCAGTAAAGGGGGCGACGGCTATGGCTACACCTTC. This translates into CATSKGGDGYGYTF. The chain uses TRBV15 and TRBJ1-2; 7 bases agree with TRBD1. J was trimmed by 4 bases and V by 6 bases; bases with no gene match: 8. CDR3 size: 14 residues. Germline values: CDR1 LNHNV, CDR2 YYDKDF (reference sequence).

The chain couples TRBV2 to TRBJ2-5, with 15 positions matching TRBD2. V was pared by 3 bases and J by 4 bases, with 9 bases of the junction left unmatched. Germline CDR1 reads SNHLY; CDR2 reads FYNNEI. This CDR3 region has 18 residues. CDR3 nucleotide sequence: TGTGCCAGCAGTGACTTTGGACTAGCGGGAGGGATCGGAGAGACCCAGTACTTC. Protein: CASSDFGLAGGIGETQYF.

The chain has TRBV5-5 and TRBJ1-2, with 7 bases identical to TRBD1. The CDR3 has 16 residues. From germline, CDR1 is SGHKS and CDR2 YYEKEE (reference sequence). V was clipped by 0 bases and J by 5 bases; unmatched bases: 10. CDR3 amino acids: CASSLAQTGWNYGYTF. CDR3 nucleotides: TGTGCCAGCAGCTTGGCCCAGACAGGGTGGAATTATGGCTACACCTTC.

J is TRBJ1-2 and V is TRBV7-9; D remains ambiguous. V lost 0 bases to trimming and J lost 2 bases, with 13 bases between them. This CDR3 comprises 16 residues. Germline V gives CDR1 SEHNR, CDR2 FQNEAQ (reference sequence). The CDR3 DNA follows: TGTGCCAGCAGCTTAGCGGCGGGATCAAAAAACTATGGCTACACCTTC. As protein: CASSLAAGSKNYGYTF.

CDR3 sequence (DNA): TGTGCCAGCAGCTTCTATTCGGGAGTGGAAGAGACCCAGTACTTC. It translates to CASSFYSGVEETQYF. The chain employs TRBV7-2 and TRBJ2-5; maybe TRBD2 (6 bases). The CDR3 length is 15 residues. V was trimmed by 3 bases and J by 3 bases, leaving 14 bases between them. CDR1 is SGHTA, CDR2 FQGNSA, per germline.

V is TRBV28 and J is TRBJ1-6; D is unclear. Trimming took 5 bases from V and 0 from J, leaving 14 bases between them. Germline CDR1 reads MDHEN; CDR2 reads SYDVKM. This CDR3 is built from 17 residues. Written as DNA, the CDR3 is TGTGCCAGCAGTGAAACGGGAGGTGGCTCCTATAATTCACCCCTCCACTTT. This translates into CASSETGGGSYNSPLHF.

V and J are TRBV5-1 and TRBJ1-3; D is unresolved. The V end was cut by 4 bases, the J end by 0 bases, with 8 bases between. The CDR3 spans 14 residues. Germline V CDR1 and CDR2: SGHRS, YFSETQ. The CDR3, as DNA: TGCGCCAGCAGCGAAGGGAGCTCTGGAAACACCATATATTTT. Translation: CASSEGSSGNTIYF.

V is TRBV7-2 and J is TRBJ2-1; D is possibly TRBD2 (5 bases). This CDR3 has 15 amino acids. Germline CDR1 reads SGHTA; CDR2 reads FQGNSA. The V and J ends lost 1 base and 1 base respectively, with 8 bases between them. CDR3 sequence: CASSLVPGSYNEQFF. CDR3 in DNA: TGTGCCAGCAGCTTAGTTCCGGGGTCCTACAATGAGCAGTTCTTC.